The rows below give T cell receptor beta chains drawn from one sample of a study of blood T cell repertoires in COVID-19. TCRdb keeps only in-frame clones here, not all; method: immunoSEQ multiplex PCR. The table lists about half a million clones, around 85% of them singletons. The sample was peripheral blood. These receptors all stem from a human donor in a cohort sampled during active COVID-19. Each CDR3 is given with its conserved first and last residue. A D gene is named only where the DNA matches it firmly. Expanded clones get a size class; other rows say once, few or many, or leave the size out.

cdr3_nt cdr3_aa v_call clone_size j_call d_call
TGTGCCAGCAGCCCGGGGGGGACAGGGACCTACGAGCAGTACTTC CASSPGGTGTYEQYF TRBV11-2 NA TRBJ2-7 NA
TGTGCCAGCAGCGTTGCCCTAGGGGGAAAAGAGACCCAGTACTTC CASSVALGGKETQYF TRBV9 NA TRBJ2-5 NA
TGTGCCAGCAGCTTACACAGGGGGGGCCAAGAGACCCAGTACTTC CASSLHRGGQETQYF TRBV7-3 NA TRBJ2-5 NA
TGTGCCAGCAGCTTTGGCGGGACAGATCCTTATGGCTACACCTTC CASSFGGTDPYGYTF TRBV5-6 once TRBJ1-2 TRBD1
TGTGCCAGCAGTTACGAGGGGGCATATAGCACTGAAGCTTTCTTT CASSYEGAYSTEAFF TRBV6-5 NA TRBJ1-1 TRBD1
TGTGCCAGCAGATATAGCGGGGTTAGCACAGATACGCAGTATTTT CASRYSGVSTDTQYF TRBV3-1/TRBV3-2 NA TRBJ2-3 TRBD2
TGTGCCAGCAGCCCCTCGGGGGGCGATCAGCCCCAGCATTTT CASSPSGGDQPQHF TRBV3-1/TRBV3-2 NA TRBJ1-5 NA
TGTGCCAGCAGCCAAGGGGGGCTAGGCTATGGCTACACCTTC CASSQGGLGYGYTF TRBV14 NA TRBJ1-2 NA
TGTGCCAGCTCAGAACAGGGGTCTTCTAACTATGGCTACACCTTC CASSEQGSSNYGYTF TRBV18 NA TRBJ1-2 TRBD1
TGTGCCACCCTCACTAGCGGGAGTTCGGATACGCAGTATTTT CATLTSGSSDTQYF TRBV6-6 NA TRBJ2-3 TRBD2
TGCAGCGTTGACTCTAGCGGGACATGGGATACGCAGTATTTT CSVDSSGTWDTQYF TRBV29-1 NA TRBJ2-3 TRBD2
TGCAGTACCTCGAGGTTGGCTGAAGCTTTCTTT CSTSRLAEAFF TRBV20-1 NA TRBJ1-1 NA
TGTGCCAGCAGCCAAACTGGGACTAGCGGGAGTTTATGGGAGACCCAGTACTTC CASSQTGTSGSLWETQYF TRBV11-3 NA TRBJ2-5 TRBD2
TGTGCCAGCAGCCAACAGTTGAGCGGGGGGTTGGAGCAGTTCTTC CASSQQLSGGLEQFF TRBV3-1/TRBV3-2 NA TRBJ2-1 TRBD2
TGTGCCAGCAGCTTCGGTAGCACAGGGGATACCGGGGAGCTGTTTTTT CASSFGSTGDTGELFF TRBV11-3 NA TRBJ2-2 TRBD1
TGCAGCGTTGAAGATACAAGCGGGAGGGCCCACGAGCAGTACTTC CSVEDTSGRAHEQYF TRBV29-1 NA TRBJ2-7 TRBD2
TGTGCCAGTAGTATACGAAGCGGGGGCTACAATGAGCAGTTCTTC CASSIRSGGYNEQFF TRBV19 once TRBJ2-1 TRBD2
TGTGCCAGCAGGGGGGGACAGGATGTCTACAATGAGCAGTTCTTC CASRGGQDVYNEQFF TRBV2 NA TRBJ2-1 TRBD1
TGCGCCAGCAGCTTGGGACAGGGGGAACAGCCCCAGCATTTT CASSLGQGEQPQHF TRBV5-1 NA TRBJ1-5 TRBD1
TGTGCCAGCAGTTACTCGTCATTTCAACAGGGGCATGGCTACACCTTC CASSYSSFQQGHGYTF TRBV6-5 once TRBJ1-2 TRBD1
TGCGCCAGCAGCGCTAGACAGGGGAAAAGAGGTCAGCCCCAGCATTTT CASSARQGKRGQPQHF TRBV5-1 NA TRBJ1-5 TRBD1
TGTGCCAGCAGCCAACCGACAGTTACTAACTATGGCTACACCTTC CASSQPTVTNYGYTF TRBV4-2 NA TRBJ1-2 NA
TGTGCCAGCAGCTTCTCCGGGAGGGCGGACCACGAGCAGTACTTC CASSFSGRADHEQYF TRBV5-5 NA TRBJ2-7 TRBD2
TGTGCCAGCAGCTTAGGGCAGGGGGCCTACACTGAAGCTTTCTTT CASSLGQGAYTEAFF TRBV7-9 NA TRBJ1-1 TRBD1
TGTGCCAGCAGTTTACCTAGCGGGAGGTACACCGGGGAGCTGTTTTTT CASSLPSGRYTGELFF TRBV27 NA TRBJ2-2 TRBD2
TGTGCCAGCAGCTTGGCGAGCGGCGACGAGCAGTACTTC CASSLASGDEQYF TRBV5-6 few TRBJ2-7 NA
TGTGCCAGCAGCCAGGAGCTAAGGGGGTCCTACGAGCAGTACTTC CASSQELRGSYEQYF TRBV3-1/TRBV3-2 NA TRBJ2-7 NA
TGTGCCAGCTCAAGGGGGAACACCGGGGAGCTGTTTTTT CASSRGNTGELFF TRBV18 NA TRBJ2-2 NA
TGTGCCAGTAGTATCTCGACAGGGGCTCGGCACTATGGCTACACCTTC CASSISTGARHYGYTF TRBV19 NA TRBJ1-2 TRBD1
TGTGCCAGCAGCTTCCTTAACGAGCAGTACTTC CASSFLNEQYF TRBV7-2 NA TRBJ2-7 NA
TGTGCCAGCAGCCAGGACAGCTACACTGAAGCTTTCTTT CASSQDSYTEAFF TRBV12-3/TRBV12-4 NA TRBJ1-1 NA
TGTGCCAGCAGCCCGCGACTAGCGGGAGCCTACGAGCAGTACTTC CASSPRLAGAYEQYF TRBV7-2 NA TRBJ2-7 TRBD2
TGTGCCAGTAGGCCGACAGGGTGGGCCAAAAACATTCAGTACTTC CASRPTGWAKNIQYF TRBV19 NA TRBJ2-4 TRBD1
TGCGCCAGCAGCCGAACAGGGGGGCCTAATGAAAAACTGTTTTTT CASSRTGGPNEKLFF TRBV4-1 NA TRBJ1-4 TRBD1
TGTGCCAGCAGTGATGGGACTAGCGGGAGTACAGATACGCAGTATTTT CASSDGTSGSTDTQYF TRBV11-3 NA TRBJ2-3 TRBD2
TGTGCCAGCAGTGGAACACAGGGCTACAATGAGCAGTTCTTC CASSGTQGYNEQFF TRBV2 NA TRBJ2-1 NA
TGTGCCAGCAGCTCCAACAGGGGGCTCTACAATGAGCAGTTCTTC CASSSNRGLYNEQFF TRBV7-6 NA TRBJ2-1 TRBD1
TGTGCCTGGACAATGACAGGGATGTATGAAAAACTGTTTTTT CAWTMTGMYEKLFF TRBV30 NA TRBJ1-4 TRBD1
TGTGCCAGCAGCAAGACCGGGACTAGCGGACAGCACTACTTCGGGGAGCTGTTTTTT CASSKTGTSGQHYFGELFF TRBV7-9 NA TRBJ2-2 TRBD2
TGTGCCAGCCGAAGGGGAGGGACAGATACGCAGTATTTT CASRRGGTDTQYF TRBV19 NA TRBJ2-3 TRBD2
TGTGCCAGCAGCAAAGTGGGGACTAGCGGGAGCCCCAGTACCTACGAGCAGTACTTC CASSKVGTSGSPSTYEQYF TRBV21-1 NA TRBJ2-7 NA
TGTGCCAGCAGCGTAGGGGCAGGGGGAGGCTCTGGAAACACCATATATTTT CASSVGAGGGSGNTIYF TRBV9 NA TRBJ1-3 TRBD1
TGTGCCAGCAGCCCGCAAGCGGGAGGGCGGGACGAGCAGTACTTC CASSPQAGGRDEQYF TRBV3-1/TRBV3-2 NA TRBJ2-7 TRBD2
TGCGCCAGCAGAATGACTCTGGACTGGAATTCACCCCTCCACTTT CASRMTLDWNSPLHF TRBV5-1 NA TRBJ1-6 NA
TGTGCCAGCAGTTACTTGGGAGAAACCTACGAGCAGTACTTC CASSYLGETYEQYF TRBV6-5 NA TRBJ2-7 NA
TGTGCCATCAGTGGCCCCCGGACAGGGGGCAGCGGGAGGTCCTACGAGCAGTACTTC CAISGPRTGGSGRSYEQYF TRBV10-3 NA TRBJ2-7 TRBD1
TGCGCCAGCAGACTGGGGGGGCAAGAGACCCAGTACTTC CASRLGGQETQYF TRBV5-1 NA TRBJ2-5 TRBD2
TGTGCCAGCGGCGGGGCAGGGCAGAACACTGAAGCTTTCTTT CASGGAGQNTEAFF TRBV28 NA TRBJ1-1 NA
TGTGCCAGCAGTCCCGTGGGCACCTACAATGAGCAGTTCTTC CASSPVGTYNEQFF TRBV5-5 NA TRBJ2-1 NA
TGTGCCAGCAGCTTCTATGACAGGGGGCCTAACTATGGCTACACCTTC CASSFYDRGPNYGYTF TRBV11-2 NA TRBJ1-2 TRBD1
TGTGCCTGGAGCGGGGATGTCAGACCGAACACTGAAGCTTTCTTT CAWSGDVRPNTEAFF TRBV30 NA TRBJ1-1 NA
TGTGCCAGTAGTTTTAGGGGAAAAGAGACCCAGTACTTC CASSFRGKETQYF TRBV19 NA TRBJ2-5 NA
TGTGCCAGCTCGATCGGCCTGGATGGGGGCGCGGTAGATACGCAGTATTTT CASSIGLDGGAVDTQYF TRBV18 NA TRBJ2-3 NA
TGTGCCAGCAGCTCCCCGGGACTAGCGGGAGTCAATGAGCAGTTCTTC CASSSPGLAGVNEQFF TRBV7-3 NA TRBJ2-1 TRBD2
TGCGCCAGCAGTCAACAGGGGGGTTATGGCTACACCTTC CASSQQGGYGYTF TRBV5-1 many TRBJ1-2 TRBD1
TGTGCCAGCAGTCTTATAGCGGGGGACACAGATACGCAGTATTTT CASSLIAGDTDTQYF TRBV6-4 NA TRBJ2-3 TRBD2
TGTGCCAGTAGTATAATTCCGGGACAGGACCTCTACGAGCAGTACTTC CASSIIPGQDLYEQYF TRBV19 NA TRBJ2-7 TRBD1